The next 18 T cell receptor beta chains were all read from a single sample in a study of T-cell memory formation after mild COVID-19. Via MiXCR, TCRdb re-called the 5' RACE reads, giving one row per CDR3 protein. The sample lists 150,000 to 200,000 distinct CDR3 sequences, around a fifth seen once, with more than 20% in the top ten. Sequencing was carried out using PBMCs or a T cell subset sorted from them (not recorded which). The receptors derive from an adult woman who had mild COVID-19 (a few samples of this study predate the infection). Cell type and time point are not known.

The chain joins TRBV6-5 to TRBJ1-1; D gene ambiguous. Germline V gene lookup returns CDR1 MNHEY and CDR2 SVGAGI. Trimming cost V 11 bases and J 10 bases, with 17 bases left between them. The CDR3 spans 11 residues. The chain's CDR3 is CAAGREFGAFF. The CDR3 nucleotides read TGTGCCGCGGGAAGAGAATTTGGAGCTTTCTTT.

The chain employs TRBV28 and TRBJ2-2, with 9 bases identical to TRBD1. Trimming removed 5 bases from V and 0 bases from J; junction bases left unmatched: 4. CDR1 is MDHEN and CDR2 is SYDVKM in the germline V gene. CDR3 size: 16 residues. CDR3 residues: CASSPGDRANTGELFF. The DNA for the CDR3 is TGTGCCAGCAGTCCAGGGGACAGGGCGAACACCGGGGAGCTGTTTTTT.

In its sample, this clonotype was seen a few times. The chain uses TRBV27 and TRBJ2-7, with 9 bases fitting TRBD2. Germline CDR1 reads MNHEY; CDR2 reads SMNVEV (reference sequence). Trimming cost V 6 bases and J 5 bases; bases outside gene matches: 11. This CDR3 has 15 residues. The CDR3 DNA is TGTGCCAGCAGACGAACCCTAGCGGGAATCCACGAGCAGTACTTC. Its translation: CASRRTLAGIHEQYF.

This sequence joins TRBV20-1 and TRBJ2-5; TRBD2 matches 13 bases. J was trimmed by 6 bases and V by 0 bases; bases with no gene match: 4. The germline V gene encodes CDR1 DFQATT and CDR2 SNEGSKA (reference sequence). CDR3 length equals 15 residues. The CDR3 DNA is TGCAGTGCTAGAGATGGGACTAGCGGGATGAAGACCCAGTACTTC. Its protein is CSARDGTSGMKTQYF.

This chain links TRBV11-2 with TRBJ2-5, with D perhaps TRBD2 (5 bases). CDR1 and CDR2 from the germline V gene are SGHAT and FQNNGV. The CDR3 loop spans 14 amino acids. The germline V and J ends were trimmed by 5 bases and 5 bases, with 15 bases remaining between them. CDR3 amino acids: CASSPESPSETQYF. The CDR3, as DNA: TGTGCCAGCAGCCCCGAGTCGCCTAGCGAGACCCAGTACTTC.

The J gene is TRBJ2-1, the V gene TRBV5-8; the D is unclear. The V end was cut by 3 bases, the J end by 2 bases, with 12 bases between. This CDR3 spans 15 amino acids. The germline V gene encodes CDR1 SGHTS and CDR2 YDEGEE. The CDR3 DNA reads as TGTGCCAGCAGCTCGGGCGAAACGCCCTACAATGAGCAGTTCTTC. Translation gives CASSSGETPYNEQFF.

The chain combines TRBV11-3 with TRBJ2-7; D is possibly TRBD2 (7 bases). There are 15 residues in the CDR3. The germline V gene has CDR1 SGHNT and CDR2 YENEEA. Between the trimmed V and J ends, which lost 6 bases and 2 bases, there was a span of 17 bases. The CDR3 sequence is CASRGGASGTYEQYF. In DNA, the CDR3 is TGTGCCAGCAGAGGGGGGGCTAGCGGTACCTACGAGCAGTACTTC. The variable domain in full, with the rest retrieved from reference TRBV11-3 and TRBJ2-7, is EAGVVQSPRYKIIEKKQPVAFWCNPISGHNTLYWYLQNLGQGPELLIRYENEEAVDDSQLPKDRFSAERLKGVDSTLKIQPAELGDSAVYLCASRGGASGTYEQYFGPGTRLTVT.

This sequence joins TRBV9 and TRBJ1-2; 8 bases align to TRBD1. Trimming cost V 0 bases and J 1 base; bases outside gene matches: 5. The CDR3 spans 16 residues. The germline gives CDR1 SGDLS, CDR2 YYNGEE. The CDR3 is CASSVGGTGLNYGYTF. In nucleotides, the CDR3 is TGTGCCAGCAGCGTAGGAGGGACAGGCCTTAACTATGGCTACACCTTC.

The gene calls are TRBV7-2 and TRBJ2-7; D might be TRBD1 or TRBD2, each matching 6 bases. Germline V gives CDR1 SGHTA, CDR2 FQGNSA. The V end was cut by 4 bases, the J end by 0 bases, with 13 bases between. The CDR3 spans 15 residues. The CDR3 nucleotides read TGTGCCAGCAGCTCACGGCGGGACAACTCCTACGAGCAGTACTTC. Translated: CASSSRRDNSYEQYF.

The chain couples TRBV27 to TRBJ1-2, with 7 bases identical to TRBD1. J gave up 4 bases and V 3 bases, and 5 bases lay outside the gene matches. CDR1 is MNHEY, CDR2 SMNVEV, per germline (reference sequence). The CDR3 loop spans 14 amino acids. CDR3 DNA sequence: TGTGCCAGCAGTTTGTTCGCAGGGGGCTATGGCTACACCTTC. It encodes CASSLFAGGYGYTF.

There are a few counts of this clonotype. V is TRBV7-9 and J is TRBJ2-5, with TRBD2 matching over 7 bases. This CDR3 spans 15 amino acids. V shed 2 bases and J 4 bases; nucleotides not matched to a gene: 7. Germline CDR1 and CDR2: SEHNR and FQNEAQ (reference sequence). Here the CDR3 DNA reads TGTGCCAGCAGCTTAATCCTAGCGGCCCGAGAGACCCAGTACTTC. Translation gives CASSLILAARETQYF.

This clonotype was seen more than once but under ten times. V gene TRBV24-1 combines with J gene TRBJ1-5, with D hard to call. Trimming pared 3 bases from V and 9 bases from J, leaving 14 bases between. Germline CDR1 KGHDR, CDR2 SFDVKD. The CDR3 sequence is 14 residues long. The CDR3 is CATSDAWKTSPQHF. The CDR3 DNA is TGTGCCACCAGTGATGCTTGGAAGACATCGCCCCAGCATTTT.

J is TRBJ2-1 and V is TRBV9, with D possibly matching TRBD2 (5 bases). CDR3 size: 13 residues. The V end was cut by 3 bases, the J end by 7 bases, with 11 bases between. CDR1 and CDR2 from the germline V gene are SGDLS and YYNGEE. As DNA, the CDR3 is TGTGCCAGCAGCGGTCATAGCGAAAATGAGCAGTTCTTC. This sequence encodes CASSGHSENEQFF.

The chain is built from TRBV7-6 and TRBJ2-1, with TRBD2 matching 10 bases. CDR1 is SGHVS, CDR2 FNYEAQ, per germline. Trimming at V came to 1 base and at J to 5 bases, leaving 8 bases not matched to a gene. This CDR3 region has 17 residues. CDR3 in DNA: TGTGCCAGCAGCTTAGTTGGTAGCGGGAGGTCCGACAATGAGCAGTTCTTC. Its translation is CASSLVGSGRSDNEQFF.

The chain joins TRBV9 to TRBJ2-3; TRBD2 agrees at 8 bases. The CDR3 sequence is 15 residues long. V lost 2 bases and J lost 9; bases outside the gene matches: 11. The germline V gene encodes CDR1 SGDLS and CDR2 YYNGEE. CDR3 protein: CASSVNSGGPATQYF. The CDR3 region has the DNA TGTGCCAGCAGCGTTAATTCGGGGGGGCCGGCCACGCAGTATTTT.

Many counts were recorded for this clonotype. V usage is TRBV12-3 or TRBV12-4 and J usage is TRBJ1-5, with D tentatively TRBD1 (6 bases). The V and J ends lost 6 bases and 6 bases respectively, with 15 bases between them. The CDR3 totals 14 residues. In nucleotides, the CDR3 is TGTGCCAGCAGCCCCAGTGGGGGCAGTCAGCCCCAGCATTTT. Residues: CASSPSGGSQPQHF.

The rearrangement uses TRBV20-1 and TRBJ2-7; tentatively, D is TRBD1 or TRBD2 (5 bases each). CDR3 length: 13 amino acids. V was pared by 3 bases and J by 4 bases, with 13 bases between. The germline gives CDR1 DFQATT, CDR2 SNEGSKA (reference sequence). The CDR3 coding sequence is TGCAGTGCTAGTGGGACGTCTTGGTACGAGCAGTACTTC. Translated, it gives CSASGTSWYEQYF.

This clonotype ranks as medium-sized. The chain has TRBV27 and TRBJ2-7; D not certain. Trimming stripped 0 bases from V and 3 bases from J, with 12 bases between. The germline CDR1 and CDR2 sequences are MNHEY and SMNVEV (reference sequence). The CDR3 covers 15 residues. CDR3 in amino acids: CASSLSVPAFYEQYF. The CDR3 DNA reads TGTGCCAGCAGTTTATCTGTACCGGCCTTCTACGAGCAGTACTTC.